The 20 T cell receptor beta chains below come from one sample, sequenced in a study of cytomegalovirus exposure and HLA in healthy donors. Primers for the PCR totalled 60 Vbeta and 13 Jbeta. The method was immunoSEQ multiplex PCR; TCRdb's version includes in-frame clones alone and lacks a portion of them. The table shows roughly 120,000 clones, with 77% occurring only once. What was sequenced was PBMCs. All receptors come from a human donor in good health.

This chain connects TRBV21-1 to TRBJ2-3; TRBD2 was called by the table and not checked on the DNA. TRBV21-1 is a pseudogene segment. This CDR3 spans 17 amino acids. The CDR3 DNA sequence: TGTGCCAGCAGCAAGGGATCCGAGCGGGAGGGCACAGATACGCAGTATTTT. Protein sequence: CASSKGSEREGTDTQYF.

CDR3 region: CASSLMPRHTGELFF. As DNA, the CDR3 is TGCGCCAGCAGCTTGATGCCTAGACACACCGGGGAGCTGTTTTTT. The rearrangement joins TRBV5-1 to TRBJ2-2; D gene unclear. From germline, CDR1 is SGHRS and CDR2 YFSETQ. The ends were cut back, 1 base at V and 3 bases at J, with 10 bases in the middle. The CDR3 loop spans 15 amino acids.

The genes are TRBV28 and TRBJ2-7; TRBD2 matches at 12 bases. Germline assignment: CDR1 MDHEN and CDR2 SYDVKM. The CDR3 has 14 amino acids. V shed 4 bases and J 4 bases; nucleotides not matched to a gene: 2. This CDR3 reads CASSYTSGRYEQYF. CDR3 in DNA: TGTGCCAGCAGTTACACTAGCGGGAGGTACGAGCAGTACTTC.

This chain uses TRBV6-5 with TRBJ2-2, with D unclear. CDR3 length: 15 residues. V was clipped by 0 bases and J by 3 bases, with 8 bases between them. Germline V lookup: CDR1 MNHEY, CDR2 SVGAGI. CDR3 nucleotide sequence: TGTGCCAGCAGTTACTCGGCCCTGCACACCGGGGAGCTGTTTTTT. This sequence encodes CASSYSALHTGELFF.

J is TRBJ1-2 and V is TRBV19; D is unclear. The CDR3 length is 13 residues. Trimming took 10 bases from V and 5 from J, leaving 17 bases between them. Germline CDR1 reads LNHDA; CDR2 reads SQIVND (reference sequence). CDR3 region: CATLSSLEYGYTF. CDR3 in DNA: TGTGCCACCCTGTCTAGCCTAGAATATGGCTACACCTTC. Variable domain in full (rest from reference TRBV19 and TRBJ1-2): DGGITQSPKYLFRKEGQNVTLSCEQNLNHDAMYWYRQDPGQGLRLIYYSQIVNDFQKGDIAEGYSVSREKKESFPLTVTSAQKNPTAFYLCATLSSLEYGYTFGSGTRLTVV.

With regard to this clone: The same CDR3 arises from other DNA sequences in this sample as well. V gene TRBV10-2 combines with J gene TRBJ1-1; D is possibly TRBD1 (5 bases). The V and J ends lost 6 bases and 5 bases respectively, with 16 bases between them. The CDR3 has 14 amino acids. Germline V gene lookup returns CDR1 WSHSY and CDR2 SAAADI. CDR3 bases: TGCGCCAGCAGCGGGGCAGGAGGGCGGACTGAAGCTTTCTTT. Its protein is CASSGAGGRTEAFF.

The rearrangement uses TRBV7-2 and TRBJ2-7; TRBD2 aligns across 11 bases. The CDR3 is 14 amino acids. Per germline, CDR1 SGHTA and CDR2 FQGNSA. Trimming cost V 2 bases and J 9 bases; bases outside gene matches: 6. The CDR3 DNA is TGTGCCAGCAGCTTACTAGCGGGAGGCCCGCGGCAGTACTTC. Residues: CASSLLAGGPRQYF.

In its sample, this clone was seen a few times. V gene TRBV18 combines with J gene TRBJ1-5; the D gene is possibly TRBD1 (6 bases). The V and J ends lost 6 bases and 3 bases respectively, with 18 bases between them. Germline CDR1 reads KGHSH; CDR2 reads LQKENI. This CDR3 is built from 16 residues. CDR3 sequence: CASSPPGTTNNQPQHF. The CDR3 DNA is TGTGCCAGCTCGCCCCCCGGGACAACTAACAATCAGCCCCAGCATTTT.

This clone was seen more than once but under ten times. The chain couples TRBV29-1 to TRBJ2-2, with D possibly TRBD2 on 6 matching bases. The CDR3 totals 14 residues. Looked up from germline, CDR1 is SQVTM and CDR2 is ANQGSEA. Trimming left V 7 bases short and J 2 bases short, with 14 bases between. Here the CDR3 reads CSAGGAVNTGELFF. The DNA of the CDR3 is TGCAGCGCTGGAGGGGCCGTTAACACCGGGGAGCTGTTTTTT.

The table lists this clone with a few counts. V usage is TRBV23-1 and J usage is TRBJ1-2, with D possibly TRBD1 on 6 matching bases. TRBV23-1 is classed as an ORF, of uncertain function. V lost 6 bases and J lost 2, with 13 bases in between. This CDR3 region has 14 residues. The CDR3 here is CASSPLGANYGYTF. The CDR3, as DNA: TGCGCCAGCAGCCCCCTGGGGGCAAACTATGGCTACACCTTC.

The J gene is TRBJ1-2, the V gene TRBV27; D gene uncertain. Looked up from germline, CDR1 is MNHEY and CDR2 is SMNVEV (reference sequence). CDR3 size: 14 residues. V gave up 0 bases and J gave up 4 bases, with 9 bases separating them. CDR3 region: CASSLSGGGYGYTF. The CDR3 nucleotides read TGTGCCAGCAGTTTATCGGGAGGAGGCTATGGCTACACCTTC.

This chain joins TRBV27 and TRBJ2-7, with a possible D match to TRBD1 (5 bases). Trimming left V 6 bases short and J 3 bases short, with 12 bases between. The CDR3 runs to 13 residues. Germline CDR1 MNHEY, CDR2 SMNVEV (reference sequence). The CDR3 here is CASRDPDSYEQYF. The CDR3 DNA reads TGTGCCAGCAGAGATCCCGACAGCTACGAGCAGTACTTC.

This chain joins TRBV28 and TRBJ1-2; 12 bases are shared with TRBD1. Unmatched junction bases numbered 5, after V lost 2 bases and J lost 7 bases. This CDR3 region has 15 residues. The germline CDR1 and CDR2 sequences are MDHEN and SYDVKM. Here the CDR3 reads CASSLGTGGAAGYTF. DNA for the CDR3: TGTGCCAGCAGTTTAGGGACAGGGGGCGCGGCTGGCTACACCTTC.

The chain employs TRBV27 and TRBJ2-2, with 12 positions matching TRBD2. The V and J ends lost 3 bases and 6 bases, in that order; junction bases with no gene match: 5. CDR1 is MNHEY, CDR2 SMNVEV, per germline (reference sequence). This CDR3 region has 16 residues. Here the CDR3 DNA reads TGTGCCAGCAGTTTTCAACTAGCGGGAGGCTCCGGGGAGCTGTTTTTT. Its protein product is CASSFQLAGGSGELFF.

The table lists this clone with a few counts. V and J are TRBV20-1 and TRBJ2-1, with a possible D match to TRBD1 (5 bases). Per the germline V gene, CDR1 is DFQATT and CDR2 is SNEGSKA (reference sequence). CDR3 size: 11 residues. The ends were cut back, 3 bases at V and 16 bases at J, with 16 bases in the middle. The DNA of the CDR3 is TGCAGTGCTAGTCAGAATCAGGGCCGATTCTTC. Protein product: CSASQNQGRFF.

The V call is TRBV19, the J call TRBJ1-1; D gene uncertain. Trimming stripped 4 bases from V and 0 bases from J, with 6 bases between. The CDR3 has 13 amino acids. CDR1 is LNHDA and CDR2 is SQIVND in the germline V gene (reference sequence). For the CDR3, the DNA is TGTGCCAGTAGTACACAAGTGAACACTGAAGCTTTCTTT. Protein product: CASSTQVNTEAFF.

V is TRBV28 and J is TRBJ2-7, with a tentative D call TRBD2 (5 bases). V was cut by 7 bases and J by 7 bases, with 14 bases left in between. Germline V gene data show CDR1 as MDHEN and CDR2 as SYDVKM. CDR3 length: 12 residues. CDR3 region: CASTPRGQEQYF. CDR3 DNA sequence: TGTGCCAGCACCCCCCGCGGGCAAGAGCAGTACTTC.

The chain joins TRBV2 to TRBJ1-2; no firm D call. CDR1 and CDR2 from the germline V gene are SNHLY and FYNNEI. This CDR3 comprises 15 residues. V lost 1 base, J lost 5 bases, and 14 bases lay in between. CDR3: CASSEVGPRRYGYTF. The CDR3 nucleotides are TGTGCCAGCAGTGAAGTTGGCCCTAGGAGGTATGGCTACACCTTC.

With regard to this clone: The junction and the germline gene differ at one end; a read error may be behind it. CDR3: CSSSPGPGDQPQHF. The CDR3 DNA reads TGTTCCAGCAGCCCCGGGCCAGGGGACCAGCCCCAGCATTTT. The chain links TRBV7-9 to TRBJ1-5; maybe TRBD1 (6 bases). The germline gives CDR1 SEHNR, CDR2 FQNEAQ (reference sequence). This CDR3 has 14 residues.

This clone was counted a single time. This rearrangement joins TRBV6-6 to TRBJ1-1; TRBD1 is a possible D gene (5 bases). The germline V gene has CDR1 MNHNY and CDR2 SVGAGI (reference sequence). Trimming pared 2 bases from V and 4 bases from J, leaving 8 bases between. This CDR3 has 13 residues. This CDR3 reads CASSYARGTEAFF. DNA of the CDR3: TGTGCCAGCAGTTACGCAAGGGGCACTGAAGCTTTCTTT.